The 3 T cell receptor beta chains given below trace back to one sample, sequenced in a study of PD-L1 blockade in urothelial cancer. Time point described: peripheral blood 6 weeks after treatment start. The table came from immunoSEQ multiplex PCR; TCRdb's copy has only in-frame clones and leaves some out. The table records some 110,000 clones, around 93% of them present only once. Sequencing used PBMCs, obtained around atezolizumab (anti-PD-L1) treatment. These receptors came from a man aged 55 to 70 with urothelial cancer.

This chain connects TRBV5-1 to TRBJ2-5; 7 positions match TRBD2. CDR1 is SGHRS and CDR2 is YFSETQ in the germline V gene. V trimming: 1 base; J trimming: 3 bases; junction bases outside the gene matches: 12. The CDR3 length is 17 residues. In DNA, the CDR3 is TGCGCCAGCAGCTTGATCGGTTCTAGCGGAGGAAAAGAGACCCAGTACTTC. This sequence encodes CASSLIGSSGGKETQYF.

J is TRBJ2-7 and V is TRBV19; 7 nucleotides line up with TRBD2. The J segment lost 3 bases and the V segment lost 3 bases, leaving 8 bases of the junction unmatched. In germline, CDR1 is LNHDA, CDR2 SQIVND (reference sequence). The CDR3 is 15 residues long. CDR3 coding DNA: TGTGCCAGTAGTATTGGTGTTGGCGGGAGCTACGAGCAGTACTTC. It codes for CASSIGVGGSYEQYF.

The chain employs TRBV4-2 and TRBJ2-1; 15 bases line up with TRBD2. This CDR3 contains 21 residues. Germline trimming cut 3 bases from V and 6 bases from J; bases unmatched to any gene: 18. Germline V gene sequence: CDR1 LGHNA, CDR2 YNFKEQ. The CDR3 nucleotides read TGTGCCAGCAGCCACCCTAGGGCGGGACTAGCGGGAGGTCCCATCATCAATGAGCAGTTCTTC. Translated: CASSHPRAGLAGGPIINEQFF.